The 18 T cell receptor beta chains presented below share a single source sample, sequenced in a study of blood T cell repertoires in COVID-19. This table comes from immunoSEQ multiplex PCR, and its TCRdb copy is limited to in-frame clones, with some not included. This table holds 200,000 to 250,000 clones, 87% found once. Sequenced sample: peripheral blood. These receptor sequences come from a young woman who had recovered from COVID-19.

This clone was seen only once. The rearrangement uses TRBV28 and TRBJ2-2; TRBD1 might be the D (5 bases). The CDR3 contains 16 residues. V lost 6 bases to trimming and J lost 0 bases, with 14 bases between them. Germline V gives CDR1 MDHEN, CDR2 SYDVKM. CDR3 coding DNA: TGTGCCAGCAGACCTTACCCCAGGGCGAACACCGGGGAGCTGTTTTTT. The encoded protein is CASRPYPRANTGELFF.

The genes are TRBV6-5 and TRBJ1-1; a possible D gene is TRBD1 (6 bases). Trimming pared 5 bases from V and 1 base from J, leaving 8 bases between. The CDR3 is 13 residues long. Per the germline V gene, CDR1 is MNHEY and CDR2 is SVGAGI. DNA for the CDR3: TGTGCCAGCAGTAAACAGGGGAACACTGAAGCTTTCTTT. It translates to CASSKQGNTEAFF.

The V gene is TRBV19, the J gene TRBJ2-7, with D unresolved. This CDR3 contains 18 residues. Germline V gene lookup returns CDR1 LNHDA and CDR2 SQIVND (reference sequence). V was trimmed by 1 base and J by 0 bases, leaving 19 bases between them. DNA for the CDR3: TGTGCCAGTAGTATAGCCCCTATTCACTCGTCCTACTCCTACGAGCAGTACTTC. Translated, it gives CASSIAPIHSSYSYEQYF. The whole variable domain, filled in from reference TRBV19 and TRBJ2-7, reads DGGITQSPKYLFRKEGQNVTLSCEQNLNHDAMYWYRQDPGQGLRLIYYSQIVNDFQKGDIAEGYSVSREKKESFPLTVTSAQKNPTAFYLCASSIAPIHSSYSYEQYFGPGTRLTVT.

The chain combines TRBV12-3 or TRBV12-4 with TRBJ1-5; 8 bases agree with TRBD1. The trim removed 4 bases at V and 4 bases at J, leaving 0 bases unmatched. The length of the CDR3 is 13 residues. CDR3 sequence (DNA): TGTGCCAGCAGTTGGACAGGGAATCAGCCCCAGCATTTT. Translated, it gives CASSWTGNQPQHF.

V and J are TRBV3-1 (or the pseudogene TRBV3-2) and TRBJ2-7; 11 bases map to TRBD2. The germline gives CDR1 LGHDT, CDR2 YNNKEL (reference sequence). The trim removed 4 bases at V and 4 bases at J, leaving 15 bases unmatched. The CDR3 sequence is 18 residues long. CDR3 region: CASSLHWGTSGSPYEQYF. Here the CDR3 DNA reads TGTGCCAGCAGCCTACACTGGGGTACTAGCGGGAGCCCATACGAGCAGTACTTC.

The rearrangement joins TRBV6-5 to TRBJ1-6; D is uncertain. The V end was cut by 5 bases, the J end by 3 bases, with 11 bases between. The CDR3 extends over 15 amino acids. CDR1 and CDR2 from the germline V gene are MNHEY and SVGAGI. The CDR3 bases are TGTGCCAGCAGTCCCACTATCCGCTATAATTCACCCCTCCACTTT. Its translation is CASSPTIRYNSPLHF.

CDR3 protein: CASSLTGEGGGYTF. CDR3 nucleotides: TGCGCCAGCAGCTTGACAGGGGAAGGAGGAGGCTACACCTTC. The chain is built from TRBV5-1 and TRBJ1-2, with 7 positions matching TRBD1. CDR3 length: 14 amino acids. The ends lost 1 base at V and 8 bases at J; junction bases unmatched: 8. Germline CDR1 reads SGHRS; CDR2 reads YFSETQ.

The rearrangement joins TRBV30 to TRBJ2-5; 10 nucleotides match TRBD1. The CDR3 contains 15 residues. Losses at the gene ends were 2 bases for V and 3 bases for J; bases not matched to a gene: 6. The germline V gene has CDR1 GTSNPN and CDR2 SVGIG (reference sequence). In DNA, the CDR3 is TGTGCCTGGAGTCGACGACAGGGGGCCGAAGAGACCCAGTACTTC. This translates into CAWSRRQGAEETQYF.

This chain uses TRBV7-3 with TRBJ2-3, with 12 bases matching TRBD2. The V and J ends lost 1 base and 0 bases, in that order; junction bases with no gene match: 5. The CDR3 runs to 18 residues. CDR1 SGHTA and CDR2 FQGTGA come from the germline V gene. CDR3: CASSLRLAGEFSTDTQYF. CDR3 DNA sequence: TGTGCCAGCAGCTTAAGACTAGCGGGAGAATTTAGCACAGATACGCAGTATTTT.

This clone was observed once. V is TRBV19 and J is TRBJ1-6, with 7 bases matching TRBD1. CDR3 length: 18 residues. V dropped 6 bases and J dropped 7; count of bases not matched to a gene: 18. Germline CDR1 LNHDA, CDR2 SQIVND (reference sequence). The CDR3 DNA sequence: TGTGCCAGTAGACGGACAGGAGGTGGTGGTGGGATCAATTCACCCCTCCACTTT. Its protein is CASRRTGGGGGINSPLHF.

This chain joins TRBV25-1 and TRBJ1-1, with unresolved D. V dropped 1 base and J dropped 8 bases, with 17 bases sitting between them. CDR1 and CDR2 from the germline V gene are MGHDK and SYGVNS. The CDR3 spans 15 residues. CDR3 residues: CASSESRVGILEAFF. CDR3 bases: TGTGCCAGCAGTGAATCTAGGGTCGGGATCTTAGAAGCTTTCTTT.

The chain employs TRBV10-1 and TRBJ2-2; 8 nucleotides match TRBD2. This CDR3 is 15 amino acids long. J was trimmed by 7 bases and V by 5 bases; bases with no gene match: 9. Germline loops: CDR1 WNHNN, CDR2 SYGVQD (reference sequence). DNA for the CDR3: TGCGCCAGCAGTAAAACCACTAGCGGATACGGGGAGCTGTTTTTT. It translates to CASSKTTSGYGELFF.

This clone was seen a single time. V gene TRBV5-3 combines with J gene TRBJ2-1, with 12 bases aligning to TRBD2. TRBV5-3 is annotated as an ORF whose role is uncertain. The CDR3 totals 15 residues. Unmatched junction bases numbered 4, after V lost 4 bases and J lost 5 bases. As DNA, the CDR3 is TGTGCCAGAAGCCAGACTAGCGGGAGAAACAATGAGCAGTTCTTC. As protein: CARSQTSGRNNEQFF.

The rearrangement uses TRBV29-1 and TRBJ2-2; D perhaps matches TRBD2 (5 bases). Between the trimmed V and J ends, which lost 4 bases and 6 bases, there was a span of 9 bases. The CDR3 extends over 12 amino acids. The germline CDR1 and CDR2 sequences are SQVTM and ANQGSEA. The CDR3 reads CSVAGEAGELFF. The CDR3 nucleotides are TGCAGCGTTGCCGGGGAAGCCGGGGAGCTGTTTTTT.

The V call is TRBV7-9, the J call TRBJ2-7; 12 bases line up with TRBD1. CDR1 and CDR2 from the germline V gene are SEHNR and FQNEAQ (reference sequence). The CDR3 consists of 14 residues. J gave up 5 bases and V 6 bases, and 5 bases lay outside the gene matches. The CDR3 region is CASSLGQGANEQYF. In DNA, the CDR3 is TGTGCCAGCAGTTTGGGACAGGGGGCCAACGAGCAGTACTTC.

The chain has TRBV27 and TRBJ2-7; the match to TRBD2 covers 9 bases. Germline V lookup: CDR1 MNHEY, CDR2 SMNVEV (reference sequence). V shed 4 bases, J shed 4 bases, and the junction held 8 bases outside the gene matches. The CDR3 loop spans 15 amino acids. The CDR3 region is CASSSLAGRPYEQYF. CDR3 DNA: TGTGCCAGCAGTTCCCTAGCGGGAAGGCCATACGAGCAGTACTTC.

The chain couples TRBV6-5 to TRBJ2-1; possible D gene TRBD1, 6 bases. The V gene lost 8 bases and the J gene lost 15 bases, with 17 bases spanning the gap. Germline V gene sequence: CDR1 MNHEY, CDR2 SVGAGI. The CDR3 is 11 amino acids. CDR3 residues: CASVQGSSSFF. CDR3 coding DNA: TGTGCCAGCGTTCAGGGGAGTTCTTCGTTCTTC.

The chain carries TRBV2 and TRBJ1-2; TRBD1 agrees at 8 bases. The CDR3 has 13 amino acids. Germline assignment: CDR1 SNHLY and CDR2 FYNNEI. V shed 7 bases and J 5 bases; nucleotides not matched to a gene: 6. Here the CDR3 reads CASNGDRIYGYTF. For the CDR3, the DNA is TGTGCCAGCAATGGGGACAGGATTTATGGCTACACCTTC.